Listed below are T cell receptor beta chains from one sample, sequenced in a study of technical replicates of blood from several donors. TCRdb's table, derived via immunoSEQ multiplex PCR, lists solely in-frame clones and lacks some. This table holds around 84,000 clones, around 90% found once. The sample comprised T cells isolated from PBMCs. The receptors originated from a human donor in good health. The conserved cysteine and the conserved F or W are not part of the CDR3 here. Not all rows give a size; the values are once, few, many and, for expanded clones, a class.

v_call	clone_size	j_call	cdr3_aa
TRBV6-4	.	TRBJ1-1	ASKQGLGTEAF
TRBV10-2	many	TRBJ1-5	ASSDVGWASAGQPQH
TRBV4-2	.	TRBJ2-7	ASSQESGTRAYEQY
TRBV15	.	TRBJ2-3	ATSRDRGTGVGDTQY
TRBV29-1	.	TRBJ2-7	SAIDRGRYEQY
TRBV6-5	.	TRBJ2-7	ASNPGGSYEQY
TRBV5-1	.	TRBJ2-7	ASRQTALTRYEQY
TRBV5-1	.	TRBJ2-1	ASSLTGTSGGNNEQF
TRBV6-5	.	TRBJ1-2	ASSFAGRIMGYT
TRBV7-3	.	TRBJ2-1	ASSLEPGLYNEQF
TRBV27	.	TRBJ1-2	ASSPRIQGAYGYT
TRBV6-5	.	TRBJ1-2	ASSYSRTGARGYT
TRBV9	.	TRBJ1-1	ARRPDRANGGTEAF
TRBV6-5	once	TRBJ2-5	ASSYLGGGMETQY
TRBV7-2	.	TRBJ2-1	ASSLGAARNEQF
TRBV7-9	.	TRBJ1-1	ASSSTEKTEAF
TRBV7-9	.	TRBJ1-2	ASSLPRGVEDGYT
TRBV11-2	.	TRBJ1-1	ASSAQGDTEAF
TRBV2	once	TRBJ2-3	ASGEGGSREGYTDTQY
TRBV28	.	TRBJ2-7	ASRPWDSAYEQY
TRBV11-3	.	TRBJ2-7	ASSSASQGWYEQY
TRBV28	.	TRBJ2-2	ASDSPNTGELF
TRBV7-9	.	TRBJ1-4	ASSLEAGNEKLF
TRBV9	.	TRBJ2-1	ASSVFPDEQF
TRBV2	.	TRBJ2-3	ASSDVTSGGVLNTQY
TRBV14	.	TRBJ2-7	ASSQFLRQGVSYEQY
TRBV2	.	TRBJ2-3	ASSDSYRTDTQY
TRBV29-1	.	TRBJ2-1	SVEDQRGGGSYNEQF
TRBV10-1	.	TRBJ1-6	ASSGQWTGPFTLH
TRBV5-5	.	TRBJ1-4	ASSPGLVEEKLF
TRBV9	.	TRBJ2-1	ASGGTRSSNEQF
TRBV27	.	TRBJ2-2	ASRPTGGTGELF
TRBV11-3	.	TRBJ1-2	ASSAGVGGYT
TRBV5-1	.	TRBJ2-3	ASRSGSGTDTQY
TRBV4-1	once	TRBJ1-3	ASSIKIGTSSGNTIY
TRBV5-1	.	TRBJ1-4	ASSLVGSHEKLF
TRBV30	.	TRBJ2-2	AWIPGAGAGELF
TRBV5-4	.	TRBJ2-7	ASSPPVGGGGTYEQY
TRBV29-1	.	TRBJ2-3	SGGVARGADTQY
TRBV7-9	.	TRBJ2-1	ASSQVRDSPNEQF
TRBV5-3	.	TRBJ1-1	ARSLVIVIMNTEAF
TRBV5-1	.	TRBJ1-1	ASSLDPGQMGSNTEAF
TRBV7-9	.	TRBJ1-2	ASSLRSAGFNYGYT
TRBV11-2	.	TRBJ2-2	ASSLDGDRVMF
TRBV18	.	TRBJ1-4	ASSPLQGAGATNEKLF
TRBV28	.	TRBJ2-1	ASTLGQGVNNEQF